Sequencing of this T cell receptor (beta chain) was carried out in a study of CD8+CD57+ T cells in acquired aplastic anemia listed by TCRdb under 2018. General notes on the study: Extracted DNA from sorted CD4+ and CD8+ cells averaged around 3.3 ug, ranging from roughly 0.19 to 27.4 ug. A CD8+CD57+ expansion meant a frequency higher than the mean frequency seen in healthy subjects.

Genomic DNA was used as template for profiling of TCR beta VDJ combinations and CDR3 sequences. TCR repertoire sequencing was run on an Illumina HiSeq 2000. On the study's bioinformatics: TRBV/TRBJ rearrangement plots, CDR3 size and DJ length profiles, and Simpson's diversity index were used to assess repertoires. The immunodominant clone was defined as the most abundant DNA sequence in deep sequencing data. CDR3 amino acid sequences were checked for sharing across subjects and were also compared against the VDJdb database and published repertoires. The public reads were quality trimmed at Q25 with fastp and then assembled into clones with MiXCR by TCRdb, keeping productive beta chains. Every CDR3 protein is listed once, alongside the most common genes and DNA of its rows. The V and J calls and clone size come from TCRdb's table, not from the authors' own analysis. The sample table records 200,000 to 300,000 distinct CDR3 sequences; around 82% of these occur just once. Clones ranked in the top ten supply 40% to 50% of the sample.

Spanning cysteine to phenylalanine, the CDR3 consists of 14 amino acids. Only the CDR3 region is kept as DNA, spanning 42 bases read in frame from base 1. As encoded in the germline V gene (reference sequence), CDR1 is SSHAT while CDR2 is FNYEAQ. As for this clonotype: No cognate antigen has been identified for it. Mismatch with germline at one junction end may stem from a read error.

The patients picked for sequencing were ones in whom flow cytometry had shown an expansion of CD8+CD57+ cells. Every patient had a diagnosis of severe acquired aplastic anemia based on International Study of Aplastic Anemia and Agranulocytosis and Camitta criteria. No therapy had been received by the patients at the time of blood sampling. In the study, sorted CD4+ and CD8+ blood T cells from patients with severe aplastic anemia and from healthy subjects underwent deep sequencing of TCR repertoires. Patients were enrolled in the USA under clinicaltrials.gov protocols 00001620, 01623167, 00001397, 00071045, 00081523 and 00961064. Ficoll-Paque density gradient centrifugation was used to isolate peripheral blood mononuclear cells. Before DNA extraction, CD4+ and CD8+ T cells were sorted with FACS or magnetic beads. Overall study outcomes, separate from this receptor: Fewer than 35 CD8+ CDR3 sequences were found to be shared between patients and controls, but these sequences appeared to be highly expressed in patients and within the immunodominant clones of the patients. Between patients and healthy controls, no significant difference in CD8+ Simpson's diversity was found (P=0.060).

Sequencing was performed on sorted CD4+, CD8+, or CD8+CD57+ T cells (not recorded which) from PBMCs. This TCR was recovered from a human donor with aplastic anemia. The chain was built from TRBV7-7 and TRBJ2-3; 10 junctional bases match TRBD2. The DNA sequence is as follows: TGTGCCAGCAGCATAGCGGGAGGAACCGATAAGCAGTATTTT. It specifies CASSIAGGTDKQYF. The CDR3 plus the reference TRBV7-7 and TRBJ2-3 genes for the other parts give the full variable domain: GAGVSQSPRYKVTKRGQDVTLRCDPISSHATLYWYQQALGQGPEFLTYFNYEAQPDKSGLPSDRFSAERPEGSISTLTIQRTEQRDSAMYRCASSIAGGTDKQYFGPGTRLTVL.